This T cell receptor (beta chain) was found in a study of shared clonotypes between healthy human individuals. Naive CD8 cells, CD45RO-negative and positively selected for CCR7, excluded terminally differentiated effector memory CD45RA+ cells. Donors were healthy HIV-negative adults without recent acute infections or vaccinations. Every donor was a Caucasian adult from Nashville, Tennessee. This clone was counted once. The length of the CDR3 is 12 residues. The V end lost 3 bases, the J end lost 15 bases, and 15 bases lay between the germline ends. CDR1 is MDHEN and CDR2 is SYDVKM in the germline V gene. Repertoires were generated with immunoSEQ multiplex PCR, while TCRdb's copy carries only in-frame clones and drops some. This sample has more than 2 million clones, with about 95% found just once.

The chain uses TRBV28 and TRBJ1-5; D gene ambiguous. Sequenced: naive CD8+ T cells sorted from blood. This TCR was sampled from a man between 18 and 29 years old in good health. The CDR3: CASSFGTSHVHF. The CDR3 DNA reads as TGTGCCAGCAGTTTTGGAACGTCTCACGTGCATTTT.